This TCR beta chain was documented in a study of OX40 agonist ivuxolimab in advanced cancers. This clone was seen a handful of times. TCRdb's copy holds only in-frame clones and misses some; the assay was immunoSEQ multiplex PCR. The sample lists more than 60,000 clones, around 85% seen once, with 4% in the top ten. Germline CDR1 and CDR2: SNHLY and FYNNEI. This CDR3 is built from 14 residues. V dropped 7 bases and J dropped 0 bases, with 10 bases sitting between them. This clonotype originated in an adult with an advanced solid tumor such as melanoma, head and neck, liver or kidney cancer. This rearrangement joins TRBV2 to TRBJ1-5; D not resolved. Sequences were derived from CD4+ or CD8+ T cells sorted from blood, sampled in a trial of the OX40 agonist ivuxolimab. The CDR3 region has the DNA TGTGCCAGCAAAAGACTGAATAGCAATCAGCCCCAGCATTTT. It is translated as CASKRLNSNQPQHF.